This TCR beta chain was sequenced for a study of shared T cell receptors in the human thymus. The assay was immunoSEQ multiplex PCR, and TCRdb's table has in-frame clones only and misses some. The table lists hundreds of thousands of clones, 70% to 80% of them singletons. There are 18 residues in the CDR3. The J segment lost 3 bases and the V segment lost 0 bases, leaving 12 bases of the junction unmatched. The V gene's germline CDR1 is LGHNA and CDR2 YSLEER. This clone was found a few times. This sample was also put to use in a study of human thymus T cells. That report notes: Donors were healthy Finnish babies undergoing corrective operations for congenital heart defects. Corrective heart surgery yielded the resections from which the thymus tissue came.

The sample taken for sequencing was thymocytes. The chain links TRBV4-3 to TRBJ2-7; 9 bases agree with TRBD2. This TCR came from a boy under two years old with a congenital heart defect. The CDR3 sequence: CASSQDQRGAGGCYEQYF. In DNA, the CDR3 is TGCGCCAGCAGCCAAGATCAGCGGGGGGCGGGTGGCTGCTACGAGCAGTACTTC.